Listed below are T cell receptor beta chains from one sample, sequenced in a study of blood T cells in healthy people across ages. TCRdb recomputed calls from the 5' RACE reads with MiXCR, one row per CDR3 protein. Seen here are approximately 800,000 distinct CDR3 sequences, about 26% observed once, and the top ten hold about 3%. This sample was shared with a second study, whose subject was T cells of mothers and their children.

Sequences were obtained from blood. These receptor sequences come from a boy aged 5-17 years in good health. CDR3s include the opening cysteine and the closing phenylalanine or tryptophan. D genes are given only for firm matches. Only part of the rows carry a size: once, few, many, or a class if the clone is expanded.

V gene: TRBV12-3/TRBV12-4
CDR3 length: 14
clone size: NA
J gene: TRBJ1-2
D gene: NA
CDR3 DNA: TGTGCCAGCAGTATGTGGGGGGATCGAGGCGGCTACACCTTC
CDR3 protein: CASSMWGDRGGYTF

V gene: TRBV29-1
CDR3 length: 13
clone size: NA
J gene: TRBJ2-3
D gene: NA
CDR3 DNA: TGCAGCGTAGGATTTTCTAGCACAGATACGCAGTATTTT
CDR3 protein: CSVGFSSTDTQYF

V gene: TRBV6-6
CDR3 length: 16
clone size: NA
J gene: TRBJ1-3
D gene: NA
CDR3 DNA: TGTGCCAGCAGTTACGAAGGCTTTTCCTTGCGAAACACCATATATTTT
CDR3 protein: CASSYEGFSLRNTIYF

V gene: TRBV27
CDR3 length: 17
clone size: NA
J gene: TRBJ1-4
D gene: TRBD1
CDR3 DNA: TGTGCCAGCAGTTTATCCCCGACAGGGCTTGTCAGTGAAAAACTGTTTTTT
CDR3 protein: CASSLSPTGLVSEKLFF

V gene: TRBV6-4
CDR3 length: 15
clone size: NA
J gene: TRBJ2-3
D gene: TRBD2
CDR3 DNA: TGTGCCAGCAGTGAGATAGCGGGGGGCACAGATACGCAGTATTTT
CDR3 protein: CASSEIAGGTDTQYF

V gene: TRBV4-1
CDR3 length: 15
clone size: NA
J gene: TRBJ2-7
D gene: NA
CDR3 DNA: TGCGCCAGCAGCCAAGTTGCGGGGTCCTCCTACGAGCAGTACTTC
CDR3 protein: CASSQVAGSSYEQYF

V gene: TRBV5-6
CDR3 length: 13
clone size: NA
J gene: TRBJ2-7
D gene: NA
CDR3 DNA: TGTGCCAGCAGCTTGGAGCGGATTGGAGAGCAGTACTTC
CDR3 protein: CASSLERIGEQYF

V gene: TRBV12-3/TRBV12-4
CDR3 length: 13
clone size: few
J gene: TRBJ2-1
D gene: NA
CDR3 DNA: TGTGCCAGCAGTTACAATACAGGGTATGAGCAGTTCTTC
CDR3 protein: CASSYNTGYEQFF

V gene: TRBV3-1
CDR3 length: 15
clone size: NA
J gene: TRBJ2-1
D gene: TRBD2
CDR3 DNA: TGTGCCAGCAGCCAACAGGCTAGCGGGGGGGATGAGCAGTTCTTC
CDR3 protein: CASSQQASGGDEQFF

V gene: TRBV7-2
CDR3 length: 13
clone size: once
J gene: TRBJ2-1
D gene: NA
CDR3 DNA: TGTGCCAGCAGCTTTGACGGCAGCAATGAGCAGTTCTTC
CDR3 protein: CASSFDGSNEQFF

V gene: TRBV5-1
CDR3 length: 14
clone size: NA
J gene: TRBJ1-2
D gene: TRBD1
CDR3 DNA: TGCGCCAGCAGCCCGCGGGACAGCGTAGGAGGCTACACCTTC
CDR3 protein: CASSPRDSVGGYTF

V gene: TRBV12-3/TRBV12-4
CDR3 length: 17
clone size: NA
J gene: TRBJ2-7
D gene: TRBD1
CDR3 DNA: TGTGCCAGCAGTTTCCCAAACGGGGCCCAGGGGGAGACCGAGCAGTACTTC
CDR3 protein: CASSFPNGAQGETEQYF

V gene: TRBV20-1
CDR3 length: 13
clone size: NA
J gene: TRBJ1-1
D gene: NA
CDR3 DNA: TGCAGTGGTTTTGGGGGAGGGGGCACTGAAGCTTTCTTT
CDR3 protein: CSGFGGGGTEAFF

V gene: TRBV5-1
CDR3 length: 15
clone size: NA
J gene: TRBJ2-3
D gene: NA
CDR3 DNA: TGCGCCAGCAGCTTGGAGAGCGCCTCCACAGATACGCAGTATTTT
CDR3 protein: CASSLESASTDTQYF

V gene: TRBV12-3/TRBV12-4
CDR3 length: 13
clone size: NA
J gene: TRBJ1-4
D gene: NA
CDR3 DNA: TGTGCCAGCAGTTTTTCCCAGCAAGAAAAACTGTTTTTT
CDR3 protein: CASSFSQQEKLFF

V gene: TRBV20-1
CDR3 length: 15
clone size: NA
J gene: TRBJ2-1
D gene: TRBD2
CDR3 DNA: TGCAGTGCTACCGCGACTAGCGGGGGAAGGGTTGAGCAGTTCTTC
CDR3 protein: CSATATSGGRVEQFF

V gene: TRBV29-1
CDR3 length: 13
clone size: few
J gene: TRBJ2-3
D gene: NA
CDR3 DNA: TGCAGCGTTGTAGGGGGAGTCACAGATACGCAGTATTTT
CDR3 protein: CSVVGGVTDTQYF

V gene: TRBV10-2
CDR3 length: 13
clone size: NA
J gene: TRBJ1-2
D gene: NA
CDR3 DNA: TGCGCCAGCAGGGCCAGATTCAACTATGGCTACACCTTC
CDR3 protein: CASRARFNYGYTF

V gene: TRBV12-3/TRBV12-4
CDR3 length: 13
clone size: NA
J gene: TRBJ2-1
D gene: NA
CDR3 DNA: TGTGCCAGCAACGGGGGAGCTAGGAATGAGCAGTTCTTC
CDR3 protein: CASNGGARNEQFF

V gene: TRBV10-3
CDR3 length: 12
clone size: NA
J gene: TRBJ2-1
D gene: NA
CDR3 DNA: TGTGCCATCCGGTCCGCTCACAATGAGCAGTTCTTC
CDR3 protein: CAIRSAHNEQFF

V gene: TRBV29-1
CDR3 length: 14
clone size: few
J gene: TRBJ2-7
D gene: NA
CDR3 DNA: TGCAGCGTTGAATACGGGGGCCCAGGGTACGAGCAGTACTTC
CDR3 protein: CSVEYGGPGYEQYF

V gene: TRBV6-1
CDR3 length: 12
clone size: NA
J gene: TRBJ2-1
D gene: NA
CDR3 DNA: TGTGCCAGCAGTGAATTGTTGAATGAGCAGTTCTTC
CDR3 protein: CASSELLNEQFF

V gene: TRBV29-1
CDR3 length: 14
clone size: few
J gene: TRBJ2-2
D gene: TRBD1
CDR3 DNA: TGCAGCGTTCAAGGGACAGGGGACACCGGGGAGCTGTTTTTT
CDR3 protein: CSVQGTGDTGELFF

V gene: TRBV30
CDR3 length: 12
clone size: few
J gene: TRBJ2-2
D gene: NA
CDR3 DNA: TGTGCCTGGAGTGGGGGCACCGGGGAGCTGTTTTTT
CDR3 protein: CAWSGGTGELFF

V gene: TRBV7-3
CDR3 length: 15
clone size: NA
J gene: TRBJ2-1
D gene: NA
CDR3 DNA: TGTGCCAGCAGCTTATTCCTAGCGAGCTACAATGAGCAGTTCTTC
CDR3 protein: CASSLFLASYNEQFF

V gene: TRBV6-6
CDR3 length: 14
clone size: NA
J gene: TRBJ2-7
D gene: NA
CDR3 DNA: TGTGCCAGCAGCCCAACCACGGCCTCCTACGACCAGTACTTC
CDR3 protein: CASSPTTASYDQYF

V gene: TRBV2
CDR3 length: 16
clone size: few
J gene: TRBJ2-5
D gene: NA
CDR3 DNA: TGTGCCAGCAGGGAGGCGTTCTTGATGGGCAGAGAGACCCAGTACTTC
CDR3 protein: CASREAFLMGRETQYF

V gene: TRBV5-1
CDR3 length: 15
clone size: few
J gene: TRBJ2-1
D gene: NA
CDR3 DNA: TGCGCCAGCAGCTTGGAGGGTCTAACGGGGGCTGAGCAGTTCTTC
CDR3 protein: CASSLEGLTGAEQFF

V gene: TRBV7-2
CDR3 length: 14
clone size: once
J gene: TRBJ1-2
D gene: TRBD1
CDR3 DNA: TGTGCCAGCAGCTTAGGAACAGGGGGCGAGGGCTACACCTTC
CDR3 protein: CASSLGTGGEGYTF

V gene: TRBV11-1
CDR3 length: 15
clone size: NA
J gene: TRBJ2-3
D gene: NA
CDR3 DNA: TGTGCCAGCAGCTTTCGCGGGACCACCACAGATACGCAGTATTTT
CDR3 protein: CASSFRGTTTDTQYF

V gene: TRBV6-1
CDR3 length: 11
clone size: few
J gene: TRBJ2-5
D gene: NA
CDR3 DNA: TGTGCCGGGGTCACCCAAGAGACCCAGTACTTC
CDR3 protein: CAGVTQETQYF

V gene: TRBV29-1
CDR3 length: 13
clone size: NA
J gene: TRBJ1-2
D gene: NA
CDR3 DNA: TGCAGCGTGCGAGGGATCTCGGACTATGGCTACACCTTC
CDR3 protein: CSVRGISDYGYTF

V gene: TRBV7-9
CDR3 length: 16
clone size: NA
J gene: TRBJ1-3
D gene: NA
CDR3 DNA: TGTGCCAGCAGCCCCAAGGCCATTATCTCTGGAAACACCATATATTTT
CDR3 protein: CASSPKAIISGNTIYF

V gene: TRBV28
CDR3 length: 17
clone size: NA
J gene: TRBJ2-7
D gene: TRBD2
CDR3 DNA: TGTGCCAGCAGTTCCTTCTCTAGCGGGAGGCCCGCCTACGAGCAGTACTTC
CDR3 protein: CASSSFSSGRPAYEQYF

V gene: TRBV12-3/TRBV12-4
CDR3 length: 19
clone size: NA
J gene: TRBJ2-7
D gene: TRBD1
CDR3 DNA: TGTGCCAGCAGTGCCTCAGGGACAGGGTGGTCCCTAAGCTCCTACGAGCAGTACTTC
CDR3 protein: CASSASGTGWSLSSYEQYF

V gene: TRBV29-1
CDR3 length: 15
clone size: NA
J gene: TRBJ1-2
D gene: TRBD1
CDR3 DNA: TGCAGCGCCCCGGACCCCCGGACAGGGAACTATGGCTACACCTTC
CDR3 protein: CSAPDPRTGNYGYTF

V gene: TRBV28
CDR3 length: 15
clone size: NA
J gene: TRBJ2-5
D gene: NA
CDR3 DNA: TGTGCCAGCAGTTTGGCGCGGGACGGAGAAGAGACCCAGTACTTC
CDR3 protein: CASSLARDGEETQYF

V gene: TRBV20-1
CDR3 length: 12
clone size: few
J gene: TRBJ2-5
D gene: NA
CDR3 DNA: TGCAGTGCTAGGGTAGTCCAAGAGACCCAGTACTTC
CDR3 protein: CSARVVQETQYF

V gene: TRBV7-6
CDR3 length: 14
clone size: few
J gene: TRBJ2-5
D gene: NA
CDR3 DNA: TGTGCCAGCAGCCCAGGACCCAATGGAGAGACCCAGTACTTC
CDR3 protein: CASSPGPNGETQYF

V gene: TRBV27
CDR3 length: 14
clone size: NA
J gene: TRBJ1-2
D gene: TRBD1
CDR3 DNA: TGTGCCAGCAGTTTCGGGGCAGGGGGCAATGGCTACACCTTC
CDR3 protein: CASSFGAGGNGYTF

V gene: TRBV9
CDR3 length: 13
clone size: few
J gene: TRBJ2-7
D gene: NA
CDR3 DNA: TGTGCCAGCAGCGTAAACCCCTCCTACGAGCAGTACTTC
CDR3 protein: CASSVNPSYEQYF

V gene: TRBV30
CDR3 length: 15
clone size: NA
J gene: TRBJ2-3
D gene: TRBD2
CDR3 DNA: TGTGCCTGGAGTTGGGGCGGGGGGAGCACAGATACGCAGTATTTT
CDR3 protein: CAWSWGGGSTDTQYF

V gene: TRBV7-2
CDR3 length: 15
clone size: few
J gene: TRBJ1-4
D gene: NA
CDR3 DNA: TGCGCCAGCAGCTTAGATCGGGGGGCCGATGAAAAACTGTTTTTT
CDR3 protein: CASSLDRGADEKLFF

V gene: TRBV20-1
CDR3 length: 13
clone size: few
J gene: TRBJ2-5
D gene: TRBD2
CDR3 DNA: TGCAGTGCTAGAGGGCGGGGGCAAGAGACCCAGTACTTC
CDR3 protein: CSARGRGQETQYF

V gene: TRBV24-1
CDR3 length: 12
clone size: once
J gene: TRBJ1-4
D gene: TRBD1
CDR3 DNA: TGTGCCACCCGGACAGGGTTGGAAAAACTGTTTTTT
CDR3 protein: CATRTGLEKLFF

V gene: TRBV10-3
CDR3 length: 16
clone size: NA
J gene: TRBJ2-1
D gene: TRBD1
CDR3 DNA: TGTGCCATCAGTCGTACAGGGGCTGGCCGAGGCGATGAGCAGTTCTTC
CDR3 protein: CAISRTGAGRGDEQFF

V gene: TRBV5-1
CDR3 length: 16
clone size: NA
J gene: TRBJ2-1
D gene: NA
CDR3 DNA: TGCGCCAGCAGCCGAGGTACCAAAGGGCCCTACAATGAGCAGTTCTTC
CDR3 protein: CASSRGTKGPYNEQFF

V gene: TRBV5-1
CDR3 length: 17
clone size: NA
J gene: TRBJ2-1
D gene: TRBD2
CDR3 DNA: TGCGCCAGCAGCCCCGGGACTAGCGGGGGGATCTACAATGAGCAGTTCTTC
CDR3 protein: CASSPGTSGGIYNEQFF

V gene: TRBV29-1
CDR3 length: 13
clone size: NA
J gene: TRBJ2-7
D gene: NA
CDR3 DNA: TGCAGCGTTGGGCGGGACGGCTCCTACGAGCAGTACTTC
CDR3 protein: CSVGRDGSYEQYF

V gene: TRBV2
CDR3 length: 14
clone size: many
J gene: TRBJ2-4
D gene: NA
CDR3 DNA: TGTGCCAGCAGCGATCAGGGAGGTAAAAACATTCAGTACTTC
CDR3 protein: CASSDQGGKNIQYF

V gene: TRBV6-6
CDR3 length: 17
clone size: NA
J gene: TRBJ2-3
D gene: TRBD1
CDR3 DNA: TGTGCCAGCAGTCCGCGGACAGGACTGCGATCGGAAGATACGCAGTATTTT
CDR3 protein: CASSPRTGLRSEDTQYF

V gene: TRBV7-2
CDR3 length: 15
clone size: NA
J gene: TRBJ2-3
D gene: NA
CDR3 DNA: TGTGCCAGCAGCTTATCGGGGGTAGAGACAGATACGCAGTATTTT
CDR3 protein: CASSLSGVETDTQYF

V gene: TRBV6-5
CDR3 length: 15
clone size: NA
J gene: TRBJ2-7
D gene: TRBD2
CDR3 DNA: TGTGCCAGCAGTAGCCCTGGCGGGGGGGCCTATGAGCAGTACTTC
CDR3 protein: CASSSPGGGAYEQYF

V gene: TRBV6-6
CDR3 length: 11
clone size: NA
J gene: TRBJ2-4
D gene: NA
CDR3 DNA: TGTGCCAGCAGTTATGGGTCGAATCCGTACTTC
CDR3 protein: CASSYGSNPYF